This TCR beta chain was recorded in a study of CD4+ T cells in melanoma. TCRdb keeps only in-frame clones here, not all; method: immunoSEQ multiplex PCR. In the table there are about 4,000 clones, about three fifths of which are singletons. Note on this clone: Its cognate antigen is unknown.

The study's findings and limits: CD8+ T cell, macrophage and B cell function reportedly correlated with neoantigen-specific CD4+ T cells. Reportedly, melanoma neoantigen-specific CD4+ T cells showed varied differentiation states.

Per the germline V gene, CDR1 is SGHRS and CDR2 is YFSETQ. The V segment lost 3 bases and the J segment 7 bases; nucleotides outside the gene matches: 8. CDR3 length equals 14 residues. The sequence derives from a human donor with melanoma. The chain has TRBV5-1 and TRBJ2-7; 9 bases are shared with TRBD1. The sequencing sample was made of cells from a culture (not recorded whether cultured in vitro). The CDR3 region is CASSWRTGVREQYF. CDR3 in DNA: TGCGCCAGCAGCTGGAGGACAGGGGTGAGAGAGCAGTACTTC.